This T cell receptor beta chain was profiled in a study of blood T cells in healthy people across ages (dated by TCRdb to between 2015 and 2016). Concerning the study at large: In model experiments, template switching captured about one uniquely barcoded TCR beta cDNA molecule for every two T cells. To track age-related changes in TCR beta repertoire diversity, the study relied on deep sequencing normalized with unique cDNA molecular identifiers. Four age groups were formed from the donors: young (average roughly 15 years), middle-aged (approximately 39), aged (roughly 56) and long-lived (roughly 88). Donors of different ages were randomly distributed across sequencing lanes to avoid experimental bias. Two additional independent replicas of 1 million unique cDNA reads from the same blood draw were analyzed for two donors (one aged 18 to 30 and one aged 80 or older).

This clonotype was picked up a small number of times. There is no known antigen for this receptor. Per-base qualities were not stored, and no clone one base away is much larger. Libraries were prepared through 5' RACE. This sample was sequenced with an Illumina HiSeq 2500. A second 7 to 11 cycle PCR used a sample-barcoded 5' primer and a J-beta primer mix. A unique molecular identifier was introduced onto each TCR beta cDNA molecule by a template-switch 5' adaptor carrying 12 random nucleotides. Each sample yielded at least 2.5 million CDR3-containing paired-end reads. All of the RNA was converted into first-strand cDNA using the Mint cDNA synthesis kit, with a TRBC-specific oligonucleotide serving as the primer. Following uracil-DNA glycosylase treatment, all cDNA underwent a first 18-cycle PCR with the universal primers M1SS and BC2_uni_R. The published analysis was carried out like this. For normalization, 1 million high-quality reads, each with a distinct molecular identifier, were randomly selected from each sample. Reads with shared molecular identifiers were discarded instead of being binned into consensus sequences. CDR3 identification, clonotype clustering and error correction used MiTCR with a Q25 quality threshold and the strictest error-elimination algorithm. A nonparametric unseen species model using Euler transformation provided a lower-bound estimate of total TCR beta diversity. Using fastp at Q25 and MiXCR, TCRdb reprocessed the public reads and kept productive beta chains. Every distinct CDR3 protein forms one entry, paired with its most common genes and DNA. The V and J calls shown here were made by TCRdb, not taken from the authors' results. Across this sample there are 550,000 to 750,000 distinct CDR3 sequences, with more than 20% seen only once. The ten biggest clones cover about 3.6% of the sample.

What the work shows at the level of the full study, not this receptor alone: Compared with the aged group, the long-lived group had more naive CD4+ T cells, fewer expanded clones and increased TCR diversity, suggesting age selection. Estimates of total diversity from one million sequenced T cells were regarded as lower bounds and underestimates. A strong correlation was found between observed TCR beta diversity and the percentage of naive T cells measured by flow cytometry. Observed TCR beta diversity per million T cells fell roughly linearly with age, and a significant reduction was already apparent by age roughly 40. Because profiling used bulk unsorted PBMCs, naive and antigen-experienced compartments could not be compared conclusively. Donor CMV infection status was unknown, potentially confounding age-related changes in expanded clonotypes.

Systemically healthy Caucasian individuals from Russia, some 40 in total and aged 6 to 90 years, were included as donors. About 10 milliliters of peripheral blood were collected from each donor into EDTA-treated Vacutainer tubes. PBMCs were isolated by Ficoll-Paque density-gradient centrifugation, with at least 6 million obtained per sample. Total RNA, at least 6 micrograms per sample, was extracted from PBMCs with Trizol reagent. For every donor, an aliquot of PBMCs went through flow cytometry to measure the percentages of naive CD45RAhigh/CD27high T cells. Measured from the cysteine to the phenylalanine, the CDR3 is 14 residues long. The DNA shown is the 42-base CDR3, in frame from base 1. Via the germline V gene, CDR1 is SQVTM and CDR2 ANQGSEA. Germline trimming: 2 bases from V, 5 bases from J; junction bases outside gene matches: 7.

Here the chain combines TRBV29-1 and TRBJ2-5; TRBD2 lines up with 8 middle nucleotides. This TCR was recovered from a man aged 65 to 85 in good health. Sample: blood. The CDR3 in this case is CSVERGTSSETQYF. In nucleotides, the sequence is TGCAGCGTTGAAAGGGGGACTAGTTCCGAGACCCAGTACTTC.